This is a list of T cell receptor beta chains from one sample in a study of blood T cell repertoires in COVID-19. Sequenced by immunoSEQ multiplex PCR; TCRdb stores in-frame clones only, minus some. The sample has under 200,000 clones; 80% to 90% are singletons. Sequences were obtained from peripheral blood. The receptor set was obtained from a man between 60 and 70 years old with acute or convalescent COVID-19. Both conserved end residues are part of each CDR3. A D gene is named only where the DNA matches it firmly. Part of the rows lack a size; the others show once, few, many or a class for expanded clones.

clone_size j_call v_call d_call cdr3_length cdr3_nt cdr3_aa
. TRBJ2-5 TRBV2 . 12 TGTGCCAGCAGGGCAATTCCCCAGACCCAGTACTTC CASRAIPQTQYF
once TRBJ1-3 TRBV3-1/TRBV3-2 . 16 TGTGCCAGCAGCCAAGGGCACAGTCTAATTGGAAACACCATATATTTT CASSQGHSLIGNTIYF
. TRBJ1-5 TRBV2 . 14 TGTGCCAGCAGTGGCGGGGGGCGCGATCAGCCCCAGCATTTT CASSGGGRDQPQHF
. TRBJ2-7 TRBV7-9 TRBD2 16 TGTGCCAGCAGCTTAGGCGGTAGCGGGAGTAAGGGCGAGCAGTACTTC CASSLGGSGSKGEQYF
. TRBJ2-7 TRBV29-1 . 13 TGCAGCGTTGAAAGTGGCTCGCGGAACGAGCAGTACTTC CSVESGSRNEQYF
. TRBJ1-2 TRBV19 . 17 TGTGCCAGTAGTAACAGACAGACTGGCAGGGATTTGTATGGCTACACCTTC CASSNRQTGRDLYGYTF
. TRBJ2-1 TRBV2 . 10 TGTGCCAGTTTCAACAATGAGCAGTTCTTC CASFNNEQFF
once TRBJ2-3 TRBV7-3 TRBD2 14 TGTGCCAGCAGCTTGAGCGGGAGGCCAAATACGCAGTATTTT CASSLSGRPNTQYF
. TRBJ1-3 TRBV4-1 . 16 TGCGCCAGCAGCCAAACTTTCAGGATCTCTGGAAACACCATATATTTT CASSQTFRISGNTIYF
. TRBJ2-5 TRBV28 TRBD2 15 TGTGCCAGCAGGACGGGACTAGTGGTGGGAGAGACCCAGTACTTC CASRTGLVVGETQYF
. TRBJ2-2 TRBV24-1 . 14 TGTGCCACCAGTGCCGCAGATCGGGCCGGGGAGCTGTTTTTT CATSAADRAGELFF
few TRBJ2-3 TRBV5-4 . 14 TGTGCCAGCAGCTTGGGCGGCTACACAGATACGCAGTATTTT CASSLGGYTDTQYF
. TRBJ1-1 TRBV5-1 TRBD1 15 TGCGCCAGCAGCAGAACAGGGGCTGTGAACACTGAAGCTTTCTTT CASSRTGAVNTEAFF
. TRBJ1-2 TRBV30 TRBD1 12 TGTGCCTTCCGAGGAGGGGGCGGTGTTAGTACCTTC CAFRGGGGVSTF
. TRBJ2-1 TRBV5-1 TRBD2 16 TGCGCCAGCGGGCTAGCGGGAGGGCCGTCCTACAATGAGCAGTTCTTC CASGLAGGPSYNEQFF
. TRBJ2-7 TRBV20-1 . 13 TGCAGTGCTAGTCGGAGCACCCCCTACGAGCAGTACTTC CSASRSTPYEQYF
. TRBJ2-7 TRBV12-2 . 15 TGTGCAAGTCGCTTAGAGCTCATGACAGTGTACGAGCAGTACTTC CASRLELMTVYEQYF
few TRBJ1-5 TRBV18 . 16 TGTGCCAGCTCACCCGAACGGAGGGGTGGGAATCAGCCCCAGCATTTT CASSPERRGGNQPQHF
. TRBJ1-3 TRBV30 TRBD1 15 TGTGCCTGGAGGAGACAGGGGGCGTCAGGAAACACCATATATTTT CAWRRQGASGNTIYF
. TRBJ2-1 TRBV9 . 16 TGTGCCAGCAGCGTGCGGGACGGAGCGTCCTACAATGAGCAGTTCTTC CASSVRDGASYNEQFF
. TRBJ2-5 TRBV29-1 TRBD1 15 TGCAGCGTTGAAGGTGGGACAGGGGGGTATGAGACCCAGTACTTC CSVEGGTGGYETQYF
. TRBJ1-1 TRBV28 . 12 TGTGCCAGCAGCCGGCGGCCTCACCCAGCTTTCTTT CASSRRPHPAFF
. TRBJ2-3 TRBV3-1/TRBV3-2 TRBD2 19 TGTGCCAGCAGCCAAGACCCCAGGGCTAGCGGGACCTCCACAGATACGCAGTATTTT CASSQDPRASGTSTDTQYF